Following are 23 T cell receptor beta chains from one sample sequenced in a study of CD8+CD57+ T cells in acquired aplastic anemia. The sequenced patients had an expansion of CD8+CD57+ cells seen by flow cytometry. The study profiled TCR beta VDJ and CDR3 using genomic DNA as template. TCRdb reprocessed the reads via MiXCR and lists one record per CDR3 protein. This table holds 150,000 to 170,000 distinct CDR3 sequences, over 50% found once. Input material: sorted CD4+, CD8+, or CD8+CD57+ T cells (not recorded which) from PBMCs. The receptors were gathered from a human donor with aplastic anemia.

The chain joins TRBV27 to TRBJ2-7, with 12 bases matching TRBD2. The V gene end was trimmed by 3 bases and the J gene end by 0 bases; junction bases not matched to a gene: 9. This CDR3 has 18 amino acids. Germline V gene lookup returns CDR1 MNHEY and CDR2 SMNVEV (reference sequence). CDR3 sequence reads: CASSFLPPGLAGSYEQYF. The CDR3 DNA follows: TGTGCCAGCAGTTTCCTCCCACCGGGACTAGCGGGCTCCTACGAGCAGTACTTC.

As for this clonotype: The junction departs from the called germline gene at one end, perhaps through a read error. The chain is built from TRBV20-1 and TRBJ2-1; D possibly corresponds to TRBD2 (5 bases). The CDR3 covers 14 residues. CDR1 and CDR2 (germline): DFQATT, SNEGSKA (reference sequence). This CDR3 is CSAPGSKGENEQVF. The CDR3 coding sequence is TGCAGTGCCCCGGGGAGTAAGGGTGAAAATGAGCAGGTCTTC.

CDR3 protein: CATSGETGALNEQYF. The DNA for the CDR3 is TGTGCCACCAGTGGGGAGACAGGGGCCCTTAACGAGCAGTACTTC. The genes are TRBV24-1 and TRBJ2-7; TRBD1 matches 8 bases. V shed 5 bases, J shed 5 bases, and the junction held 10 bases outside the gene matches. The V gene's germline CDR1 is KGHDR and CDR2 SFDVKD. The CDR3 runs to 15 residues.

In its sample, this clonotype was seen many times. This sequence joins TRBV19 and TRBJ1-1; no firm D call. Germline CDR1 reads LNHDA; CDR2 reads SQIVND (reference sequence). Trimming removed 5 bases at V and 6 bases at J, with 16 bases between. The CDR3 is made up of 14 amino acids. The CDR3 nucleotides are TGTGCCAGTAGTCCTAACTGGGTTTGGGCTGAAGCTTTCTTT. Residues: CASSPNWVWAEAFF. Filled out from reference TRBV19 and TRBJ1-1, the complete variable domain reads DGGITQSPKYLFRKEGQNVTLSCEQNLNHDAMYWYRQDPGQGLRLIYYSQIVNDFQKGDIAEGYSVSREKKESFPLTVTSAQKNPTAFYLCASSPNWVWAEAFFGQGTRLTVV.

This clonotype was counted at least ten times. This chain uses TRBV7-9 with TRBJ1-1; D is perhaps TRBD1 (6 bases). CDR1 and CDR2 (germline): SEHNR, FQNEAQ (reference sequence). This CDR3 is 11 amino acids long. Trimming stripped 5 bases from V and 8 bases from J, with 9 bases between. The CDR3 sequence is CASSPGDEAFF. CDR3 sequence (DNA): TGTGCCAGCAGCCCAGGGGACGAAGCTTTCTTT. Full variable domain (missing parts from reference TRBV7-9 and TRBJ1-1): DTGVSQNPRHKITKRGQNVTFRCDPISEHNRLYWYRQTLGQGPEFLTYFQNEAQLEKSRLLSDRFSAERPKGSFSTLEIQRTEQGDSAMYLCASSPGDEAFFGQGTRLTVV.

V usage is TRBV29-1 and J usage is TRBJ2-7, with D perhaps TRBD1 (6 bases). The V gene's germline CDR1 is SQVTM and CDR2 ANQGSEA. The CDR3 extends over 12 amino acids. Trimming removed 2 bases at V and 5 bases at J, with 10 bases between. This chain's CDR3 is CSVEQGSDEQYF. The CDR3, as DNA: TGCAGCGTTGAACAGGGGAGCGACGAGCAGTACTTC.

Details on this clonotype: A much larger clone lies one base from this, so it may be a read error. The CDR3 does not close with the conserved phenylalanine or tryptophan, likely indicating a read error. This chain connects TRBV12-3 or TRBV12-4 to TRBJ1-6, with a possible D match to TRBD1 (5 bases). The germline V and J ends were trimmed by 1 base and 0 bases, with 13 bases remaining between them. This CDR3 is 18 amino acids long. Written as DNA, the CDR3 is TGTGCCAGCAGTTTAGGGGACGGAGGTAGCTCCTATAATTCACCCCTCCACCTT. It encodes CASSLGDGGSSYNSPLHL.

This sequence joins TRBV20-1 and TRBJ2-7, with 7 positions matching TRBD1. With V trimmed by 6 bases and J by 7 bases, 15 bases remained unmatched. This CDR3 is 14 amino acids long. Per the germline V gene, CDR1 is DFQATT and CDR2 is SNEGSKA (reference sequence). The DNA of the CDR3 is TGCAGTGCACCTAAAACAGGGGCCGATCGTGAGCAGTACTTC. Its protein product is CSAPKTGADREQYF.

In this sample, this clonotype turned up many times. This CDR3 is CSAREQDRGTSYEQYF. CDR3 nucleotide sequence: TGCAGTGCTAGAGAACAGGACAGGGGAACCTCCTACGAGCAGTACTTC. The chain combines TRBV20-1 with TRBJ2-7, with 9 nucleotides matching TRBD1. From germline, CDR1 is DFQATT and CDR2 SNEGSKA (reference sequence). CDR3 length: 16 residues. Trimming removed 0 bases from V and 0 bases from J; junction bases left unmatched: 6.

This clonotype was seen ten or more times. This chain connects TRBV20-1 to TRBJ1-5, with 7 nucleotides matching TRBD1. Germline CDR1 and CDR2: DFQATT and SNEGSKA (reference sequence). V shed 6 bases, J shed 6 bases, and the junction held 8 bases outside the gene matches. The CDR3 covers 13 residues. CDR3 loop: CSAATGAFQPQHF. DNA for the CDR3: TGCAGTGCAGCCACAGGGGCGTTTCAGCCCCAGCATTTT.

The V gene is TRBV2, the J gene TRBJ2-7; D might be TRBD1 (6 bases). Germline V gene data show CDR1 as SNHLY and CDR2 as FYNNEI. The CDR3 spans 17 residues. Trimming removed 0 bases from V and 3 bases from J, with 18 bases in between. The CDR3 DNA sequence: TGTGCCAGCAGTGAAGCATTCGGCAGGGGAAACAGCTACGAGCAGTACTTC. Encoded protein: CASSEAFGRGNSYEQYF.

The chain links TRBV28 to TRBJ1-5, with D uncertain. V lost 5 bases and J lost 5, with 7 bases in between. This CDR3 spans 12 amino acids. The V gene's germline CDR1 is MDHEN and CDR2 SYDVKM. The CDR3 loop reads CASSATDQPQHF. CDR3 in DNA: TGTGCCAGCAGTGCCACGGATCAGCCCCAGCATTTT.

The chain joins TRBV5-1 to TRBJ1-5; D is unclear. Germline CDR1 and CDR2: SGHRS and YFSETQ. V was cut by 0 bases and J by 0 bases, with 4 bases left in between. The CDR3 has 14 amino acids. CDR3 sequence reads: CASSLENSNQPQHF. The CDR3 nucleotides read TGCGCCAGCAGCTTGGAGAATAGCAATCAGCCCCAGCATTTT. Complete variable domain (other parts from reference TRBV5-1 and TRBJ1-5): KAGVTQTPRYLIKTRGQQVTLSCSPISGHRSVSWYQQTPGQGLQFLFEYFSETQRNKGNFPGRFSGRQFSNSRSEMNVSTLELGDSALYLCASSLENSNQPQHFGDGTRLSIL.

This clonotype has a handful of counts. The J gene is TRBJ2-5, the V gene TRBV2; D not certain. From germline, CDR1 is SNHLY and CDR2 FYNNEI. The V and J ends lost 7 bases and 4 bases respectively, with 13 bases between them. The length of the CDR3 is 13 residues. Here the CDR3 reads CASTDYSTETQYF. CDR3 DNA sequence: TGTGCCAGCACGGATTATAGCACAGAGACCCAGTACTTC.

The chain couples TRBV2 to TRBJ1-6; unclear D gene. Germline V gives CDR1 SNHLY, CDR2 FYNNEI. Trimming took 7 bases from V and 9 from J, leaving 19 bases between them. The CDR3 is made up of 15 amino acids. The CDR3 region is CASMVESGLASPLHF. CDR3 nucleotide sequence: TGTGCCAGCATGGTTGAGTCAGGTTTGGCTTCACCCCTCCACTTT.

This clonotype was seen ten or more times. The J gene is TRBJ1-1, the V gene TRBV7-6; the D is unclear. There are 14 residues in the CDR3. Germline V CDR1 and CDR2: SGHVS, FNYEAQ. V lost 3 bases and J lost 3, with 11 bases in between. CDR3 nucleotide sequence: TGTGCCAGCAGCTTGGAGGTCGGGGACACTGAAGCTTTCTTT. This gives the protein CASSLEVGDTEAFF.

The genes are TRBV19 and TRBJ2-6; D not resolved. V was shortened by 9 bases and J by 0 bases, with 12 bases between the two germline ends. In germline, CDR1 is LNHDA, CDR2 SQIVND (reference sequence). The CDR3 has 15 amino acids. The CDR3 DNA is TGTGCCAGCTCAGTCCCTTACTCTGGGGCCAACGTCCTGACTTTC. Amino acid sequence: CASSVPYSGANVLTF. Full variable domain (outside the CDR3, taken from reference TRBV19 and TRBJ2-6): DGGITQSPKYLFRKEGQNVTLSCEQNLNHDAMYWYRQDPGQGLRLIYYSQIVNDFQKGDIAEGYSVSREKKESFPLTVTSAQKNPTAFYLCASSVPYSGANVLTFGAGSRLTVL.

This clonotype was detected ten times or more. CDR3 sequence (DNA): TGCGCCAGCAGCGCACGCACGTGGAGCGTCTCCTACGAGCAGTACTTC. It yields the protein CASSARTWSVSYEQYF. The chain is built from TRBV5-1 and TRBJ2-7, with D hard to call. V gave up 4 bases and J gave up 0 bases, with 17 bases separating them. This CDR3 has 16 residues. Germline CDR1 reads SGHRS; CDR2 reads YFSETQ. Full variable domain (missing parts from reference TRBV5-1 and TRBJ2-7): KAGVTQTPRYLIKTRGQQVTLSCSPISGHRSVSWYQQTPGQGLQFLFEYFSETQRNKGNFPGRFSGRQFSNSRSEMNVSTLELGDSALYLCASSARTWSVSYEQYFGPGTRLTVT.

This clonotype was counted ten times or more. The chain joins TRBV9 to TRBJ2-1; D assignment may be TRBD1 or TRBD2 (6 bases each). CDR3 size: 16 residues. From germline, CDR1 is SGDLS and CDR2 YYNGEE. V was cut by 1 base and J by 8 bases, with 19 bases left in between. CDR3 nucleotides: TGTGCCAGCAGCGTAACTGTCTATGACAGGAGGGATGAGCAGTTCTTC. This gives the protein CASSVTVYDRRDEQFF.

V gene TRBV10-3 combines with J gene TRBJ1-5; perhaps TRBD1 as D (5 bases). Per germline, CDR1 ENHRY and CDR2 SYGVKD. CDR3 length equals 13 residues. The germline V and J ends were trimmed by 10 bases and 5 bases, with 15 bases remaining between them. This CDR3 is CASSPGRDQPQHF. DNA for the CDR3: TGTGCCAGCAGCCCAGGCAGGGATCAGCCCCAGCATTTT.

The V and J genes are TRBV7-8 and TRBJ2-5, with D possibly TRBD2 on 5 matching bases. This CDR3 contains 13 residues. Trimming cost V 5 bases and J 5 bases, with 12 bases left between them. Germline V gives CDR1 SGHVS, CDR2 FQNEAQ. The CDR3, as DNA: TGTGCCAGCAGCGGCGCGGGTGGTGAGACCCAGTACTTC. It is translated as CASSGAGGETQYF.

The CDR3 loop reads CASSLRGSEAFF. The DNA for the CDR3 is TGTGCCAGCAGCTTACGGGGATCTGAAGCTTTCTTT. The genes are TRBV7-3 and TRBJ1-1; D is uncertain. Per the germline V gene, CDR1 is SGHTA and CDR2 is FQGTGA. The CDR3 spans 12 residues. V was pared by 2 bases and J by 6 bases, with 7 bases between.

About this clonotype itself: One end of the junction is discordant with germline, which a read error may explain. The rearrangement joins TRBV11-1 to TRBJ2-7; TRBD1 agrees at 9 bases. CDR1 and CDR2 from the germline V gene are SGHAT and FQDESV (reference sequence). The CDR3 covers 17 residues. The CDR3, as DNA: TGTGCTAGCAGCCTCCCCCCGGGACAGGGCTTCGCCTACGAGCAGTACTTC. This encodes CASSLPPGQGFAYEQYF.